Listed here are 4 T cell receptor beta chains from one sample, sequenced in a study of neurological immune-mediated disorders. Described time point: longitudinal time-point 2. TCRdb ran MiXCR on the 5' RACE reads and lists one entry per CDR3 protein. Of 50,000 or so distinct CDR3 sequences listed, roughly 14% are singletons. Specimen: PBMCs. The receptors shown here come from a male donor with HTLV-1-associated myelopathy (HAM/TSP).

This clonotype has ten or more counts. V gene TRBV29-1 combines with J gene TRBJ2-1; D is ambiguous. V lost 1 base to trimming and J lost 0 bases, with 10 bases between them. Germline CDR1 SQVTM, CDR2 ANQGSEA. The CDR3 consists of 15 residues. In DNA, the CDR3 is TGCAGCGTTGAAGCCGGACGACGCTCCTACAATGAGCAGTTCTTC. Encoded protein: CSVEAGRRSYNEQFF.

On this clonotype: A much more abundant neighbour one base away suggests this may be a read error. The V call is TRBV29-1, the J call TRBJ2-4, with a weak D call TRBD1 (5 bases). The CDR3 covers 14 residues. CDR1 SQVTM and CDR2 ANQGSEA come from the germline V gene. The CDR3 protein is CSVEDRQGKNVQYF. The CDR3, as DNA: TGCAGCGTTGAAGACCGTCAGGGCAAAAACGTTCAGTACTTC.

This clonotype was detected many times. The rearrangement links TRBV5-1 to TRBJ1-1, with TRBD1 matching over 7 bases. The CDR3 extends over 13 amino acids. From germline, CDR1 is SGHRS and CDR2 YFSETQ. V shed 4 bases and J 6 bases; nucleotides not matched to a gene: 6. CDR3 nucleotide sequence: TGCGCCAGCAGCAAAAGACAGGGCCCTGAAGCTTTCTTT. It yields the protein CASSKRQGPEAFF.

Worth noting for this clonotype: This likely comes from a read error, as the CDR3 has no conserved phenylalanine or tryptophan at its end. The V call is TRBV20-1, the J call TRBJ1-1; D gene ambiguous. V was clipped by 3 bases and J by 2 bases, with 13 bases between them. The germline gives CDR1 DFQATT, CDR2 SNEGSKA (reference sequence). CDR3 size: 14 residues. CDR3 sequence (DNA): TGCAGTGCTAGGCGGATAAAGGGTAACACTGAAGCTTTCCTT. Amino acid sequence: CSARRIKGNTEAFL.